The T cell receptor beta chain under discussion was sequenced for a study of beta chain features in type 1 diabetes. Study-level results: Insertions were fewer and deletions more numerous at VDJ junctions in type 1 diabetes patients. The naive, central memory and Treg TCRB repertoires looked more alike in patients than they did in healthy donors. There was a moderate but significant shortening of TCRB CDR3s in all four CD4+ subsets of Type 1 diabetes patients.

The sample holds a few counts of this clone. Its antigen is still unknown. By way of CD45RO/CCR7/CD25/CD127/CD95/CD27, the CD4+ regulatory, stem cell-like memory, central memory and naive cells were sorted. Expressed TCRB transcripts were sequenced because the isolated RNA had all been reverse transcribed beforehand. TCRdb keeps only in-frame clones here, not all; method: immunoSEQ multiplex PCR. Of 250,000 or so clones listed, about a fifth were seen once; the top ten hold about 0.027%. Sequenced material: naive CD4+ T cells from blood. The clonotype originates from a middle-aged woman with type 1 diabetes.

This CDR3 reads CAIQADQETQYF. The DNA for the CDR3 is TGTGCCATCCAGGCCGACCAAGAGACCCAGTACTTC. V usage is TRBV10-3 and J usage is TRBJ2-5; D call uncertain. Germline loops: CDR1 ENHRY, CDR2 SYGVKD. Trimming shortened V by 8 bases and J by 0 bases, and 7 bases separated the two germline ends. CDR3 length: 12 residues.